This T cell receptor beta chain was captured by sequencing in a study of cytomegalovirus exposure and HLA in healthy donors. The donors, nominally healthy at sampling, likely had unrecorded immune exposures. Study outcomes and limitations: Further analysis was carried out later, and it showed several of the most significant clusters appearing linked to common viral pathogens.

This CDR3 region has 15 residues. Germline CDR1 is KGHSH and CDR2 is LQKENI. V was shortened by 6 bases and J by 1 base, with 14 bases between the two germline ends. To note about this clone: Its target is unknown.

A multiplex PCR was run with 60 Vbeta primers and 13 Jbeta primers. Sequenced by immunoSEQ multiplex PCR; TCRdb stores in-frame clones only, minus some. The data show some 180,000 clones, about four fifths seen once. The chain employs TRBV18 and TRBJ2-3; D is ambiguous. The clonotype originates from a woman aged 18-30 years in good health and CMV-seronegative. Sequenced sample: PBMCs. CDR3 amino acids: CASSPDAVGTDTQYF. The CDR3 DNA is TGTGCCAGCTCCCCTGACGCGGTGGGCACAGATACGCAGTATTTT.